This T cell receptor (beta chain) was found in a study of early stage breast cancer tumors. Study summary: Each sample averaged approximately 9.7-fold read coverage. Study conclusions and caveats: Tumors had approximately 2.5-fold higher T cell density and higher clonality than adjacent normal breast tissue.

Regarding this clone: Its cognate antigen is unknown.

The protocol was immunoSEQ multiplex PCR, while the TCRdb copy is restricted to in-frame clones and leaves out a portion. Among almost 55,000 clones, under 95% were seen once, and the ten largest hold around 4.7%. In germline, CDR1 is LGHNA, CDR2 YNFKEQ. The length of the CDR3 is 18 residues. V shed 1 base and J 7 bases; nucleotides not matched to a gene: 18. The chain links TRBV4-2 to TRBJ1-2; 7 bases match TRBD1. The source material was blood. This TCR was sampled from a person aged 65-85 years with breast cancer. CDR3 coding DNA: TGTGCCAGCAGCCAAGCCCAAGGGCGACAGGGCGAGTCCGCTGGCTACACCTTC. The encoded protein is CASSQAQGRQGESAGYTF.